This TCR beta chain was captured by sequencing in a study of cytomegalovirus exposure and HLA in healthy donors. CDR1 is GTSNPN, CDR2 SVGIG, per germline (reference sequence). This CDR3 has 14 residues. A note on this clone: Its target is unknown.

Study-level findings and limits: Immune exposure was documented only through CMV serostatus. It was 150 to 200 TCR beta chains that were listed as cytomegalovirus-associated. Because they were indistinguishable, some V segments, including TRBV6-2 and TRBV6-3, were excluded.

Every donor was a healthy person donating bone marrow. With 60 Vbeta and 13 Jbeta primers, the PCR was carried out. Clones were sequenced by immunoSEQ multiplex PCR, and TCRdb holds only the in-frame ones, with some missing. The sample contains tens of thousands of clones, around 71% of which appear only once. The clonotype was recovered from a man younger than 45 in good health and CMV-seronegative. Sequencing was done on a sample of PBMCs. The genes are TRBV30 and TRBJ1-3; D remains ambiguous. CDR3 protein: CPMATREQGNTIYF. Here the CDR3 DNA reads TGTCCAATGGCGACGAGGGAACAGGGAAACACCATATATTTT.